The 12 T cell receptor beta chains given below trace back to one sample, sequenced in a study of CD8 T cells in ankylosing spondylitis. Points from the study as a whole: A TCR beta motif of about eight highly homologous variants seemed to mark ankylosing spondylitis blood.

Their recognized antigens are unknown. Each CDR3 protein gets one entry after TCRdb re-called the 5' RACE reads with MiXCR. The sample records 750,000 to 850,000 distinct CDR3 sequences, around 11% being singletons. The sequenced sample consisted of blood, either unsorted or a sorted T cell fraction (not recorded which). These receptors came from a male donor with ankylosing spondylitis.

The chain is built from TRBV20-1 and TRBJ2-7; no definite D call. The CDR3 has 11 amino acids. V was shortened by 2 bases and J by 5 bases, with 7 bases between the two germline ends. Germline loops: CDR1 DFQATT, CDR2 SNEGSKA (reference sequence). The CDR3 bases are TGCAGTGCTAGATTCTTCAACGAGCAGTACTTC. Encoded protein: CSARFFNEQYF.

This clonotype was recorded many times. V is TRBV4-3 and J is TRBJ1-1; unclear D gene. Germline V gene data show CDR1 as LGHNA and CDR2 as YSLEER. Trimming cost V 4 bases and J 3 bases, with 9 bases left between them. The CDR3 has 13 amino acids. In DNA, the CDR3 is TGCGCCAGCAGCCCCTATCGGGACACTGAAGCTTTCTTT. Protein product: CASSPYRDTEAFF.

This sequence joins TRBV7-2 and TRBJ1-1; possible D gene TRBD1, 5 bases. Trimming pared 1 base from V and 0 bases from J, leaving 9 bases between. Germline-derived CDR1 and CDR2 are SGHTA and FQGNSA. This CDR3 region has 15 residues. CDR3 region: CASSLEVQVNTEAFF. CDR3 nucleotides: TGTGCCAGCAGCTTAGAGGTACAGGTGAACACTGAAGCTTTCTTT.

This clonotype was recorded many times. The J gene is TRBJ2-2, the V gene TRBV20-1; 10 bases line up with TRBD1. Germline CDR1 DFQATT, CDR2 SNEGSKA (reference sequence). Losses at the gene ends were 3 bases for V and 3 bases for J; bases not matched to a gene: 4. The CDR3 consists of 15 residues. CDR3 coding DNA: TGCAGTGCTAGTTCCGGGACAGGGGACACCGGGGAGCTGTTTTTT. It yields the protein CSASSGTGDTGELFF.

This clonotype was found a few times. The chain links TRBV10-3 to TRBJ1-4; possible D gene TRBD1, 5 bases. Germline V CDR1 and CDR2: ENHRY, SYGVKD. V was pared by 0 bases and J by 8 bases, with 13 bases between. The CDR3 has 15 residues. CDR3 nucleotides: TGTGCCATCAGTGAGTCGAAAGCTGGGGCCGAAAAACTGTTTTTT. Residues: CAISESKAGAEKLFF.

This clonotype was counted between two and nine times. The chain couples TRBV10-3 to TRBJ1-1; TRBD1 matches at 9 bases. The CDR3 spans 14 residues. The J segment lost 8 bases and the V segment lost 0 bases, leaving 4 bases of the junction unmatched. Germline lookup yields CDR1 ENHRY and CDR2 SYGVKD. CDR3 coding DNA: TGTGCCATCAGTGAGTCGCCCGGGACAGGGGAAGCTTTCTTT. As protein: CAISESPGTGEAFF.

CDR3 in amino acids: CAISTGSGGTEAFF. Written as DNA, the CDR3 is TGTGCCATCAGTACAGGGTCGGGGGGCACTGAAGCTTTCTTT. The V and J genes are TRBV10-3 and TRBJ1-1; the D gene is possibly TRBD1 (6 bases). The CDR3 consists of 14 residues. CDR1 is ENHRY and CDR2 is SYGVKD in the germline V gene. V lost 5 bases and J lost 4, with 14 bases in between.

This CDR3 is CASSIVSGLASGGLYEQFF. CDR3 nucleotide sequence: TGTGCCAGTAGTATAGTTTCCGGGTTGGCTAGCGGGGGTCTCTATGAGCAGTTCTTC. This sequence joins TRBV19 and TRBJ2-1, with 10 positions matching TRBD2. This CDR3 contains 19 residues. Germline CDR1 is LNHDA and CDR2 is SQIVND (reference sequence). The trim removed 1 base at V and 8 bases at J, leaving 17 bases unmatched.

This clonotype was seen more than once but under ten times. The chain is built from TRBV12-3 or TRBV12-4 and TRBJ2-2; 9 bases line up with TRBD1. The junction had 9 bases not matched to a gene; V was cut back by 6 bases and J by 4 bases. This CDR3 comprises 16 residues. The CDR3 DNA reads as TGTGCCAGCAGACCAAGCACAGGGGGCATCACCGGGGAGCTGTTTTTT. It is translated as CASRPSTGGITGELFF.

This clonotype was seen only a few times. The chain links TRBV20-1 to TRBJ1-5; D remains unclear. This CDR3 contains 13 residues. V gave up 3 bases and J gave up 3 bases, with 9 bases separating them. Germline values: CDR1 DFQATT, CDR2 SNEGSKA (reference sequence). The CDR3 loop is CSARGRFNQPQHF. The CDR3 region has the DNA TGCAGTGCTAGGGGCAGATTCAATCAGCCCCAGCATTTT.

This clonotype was seen ten or more times. The chain links TRBV5-6 to TRBJ2-3, with D hard to call. The germline V gene encodes CDR1 SGHDT and CDR2 YYEEEE. Trimming pared 2 bases from V and 2 bases from J, leaving 6 bases between. The CDR3 loop spans 13 amino acids. In DNA form, the CDR3 reads TGTGCCAGCAGCTTCGGCATCACAGATACGCAGTATTTT. This translates into CASSFGITDTQYF.

This clonotype was counted at least ten times. The J gene is TRBJ1-1, the V gene TRBV5-1; 7 bases agree with TRBD1. The trim removed 4 bases at V and 2 bases at J, leaving 2 bases unmatched. Germline V gives CDR1 SGHRS, CDR2 YFSETQ. The CDR3 runs to 13 residues. The CDR3 spells CASSEGANTEAFF. For the CDR3, the DNA is TGCGCCAGCAGCGAGGGGGCCAACACTGAAGCTTTCTTT.